This T cell receptor (beta chain) stems from a study of cytomegalovirus exposure and HLA in healthy donors. Libraries were prepared by immunoSEQ multiplex PCR; TCRdb keeps only in-frame clonotypes and omits some of them. In the table there are roughly 80,000 clones, 94% of which are singletons. CDR1 and CDR2 from the germline V gene are SGHNT and YYREEE (reference sequence). V shed 2 bases, J shed 4 bases, and the junction held 5 bases outside the gene matches. The length of the CDR3 is 14 residues. The clonotype comes from a woman aged 18-29 years in good health and CMV-seronegative. The gene calls are TRBV5-4 and TRBJ1-2, with 7 bases matching TRBD1. The sequenced sample was PBMCs. The CDR3 DNA reads as TGTGCCAGCAGCTTCTCGGGACAGAGCTATGGCTACACCTTC. It codes for CASSFSGQSYGYTF.